Listed below are T cell receptor beta chains from one sample, sequenced in a study of T cell repertoires in aging, cancer and after chemotherapy. One entry per CDR3 protein, called by TCRdb with MiXCR from the multiplex PCR reads. The sample includes fewer than 6,500 distinct CDR3 sequences, about 32% of them seen just once. The sequenced material came from blood. All receptors derive from a human donor with a blood cancer. CDR3s include the opening cysteine and the closing phenylalanine or tryptophan. The order of the fields is clone size, J gene, D gene, V gene, CDR3 DNA, CDR3 protein. D genes are given only for firm matches. Clone sizes are given selectively: once, few, many, or a class where the clone is expanded.

clone_size: NA
j_call: TRBJ2-1
d_call: TRBD2
v_call: TRBV10-3
cdr3_nt: TGTGCCATCAGTGAGGACCGGGAGGGCAATGAGCAGTTCTTC
cdr3_aa: CAISEDREGNEQFF

clone_size: medium-sized
j_call: TRBJ2-3
d_call: NA
v_call: TRBV5-6
cdr3_nt: TGTGCCAGCAGCTTGAAGTCGGCCCTACAGGCAGATACGCAGTATTTT
cdr3_aa: CASSLKSALQADTQYF

clone_size: few
j_call: TRBJ2-7
d_call: NA
v_call: TRBV27
cdr3_nt: TGTGCCAGCAGTCCTTTCTGGGAGCAGTACTTC
cdr3_aa: CASSPFWEQYF

clone_size: few
j_call: TRBJ2-5
d_call: NA
v_call: TRBV20-1
cdr3_nt: TGCAGTGCCGGGGGTCGGGGGAGGGAGACCCAGTACTTC
cdr3_aa: CSAGGRGRETQYF

clone_size: NA
j_call: TRBJ2-3
d_call: NA
v_call: TRBV20-1
cdr3_nt: TGCAGTGCTGAGGACAGCACAGATACGCAGTATTTT
cdr3_aa: CSAEDSTDTQYF

clone_size: medium-sized
j_call: TRBJ1-5
d_call: TRBD1
v_call: TRBV6-5
cdr3_nt: TGTGCCAGCAGTGACAGGGTGTACCAGCCCCAGCATTTT
cdr3_aa: CASSDRVYQPQHF

clone_size: few
j_call: TRBJ2-7
d_call: TRBD2
v_call: TRBV18
cdr3_nt: TGTGCCAGCTCGCTAGCGGGAGCTCTCTACGAGCAGTACTTC
cdr3_aa: CASSLAGALYEQYF

clone_size: medium-sized
j_call: TRBJ2-2
d_call: TRBD2
v_call: TRBV7-2
cdr3_nt: TGTGCCAGCAGCTCCCGCGGGAGGACCGGGGAGCTGTTTTTT
cdr3_aa: CASSSRGRTGELFF

clone_size: NA
j_call: TRBJ1-1
d_call: NA
v_call: TRBV18
cdr3_nt: TGTGCCAGCTCACCCTACATGGCAGGGACTGAAGCTTTCTTT
cdr3_aa: CASSPYMAGTEAFF

clone_size: few
j_call: TRBJ1-2
d_call: NA
v_call: TRBV10-3
cdr3_nt: TGTGCCATCAGTGATTCGGACCAAGACTATGGCTACACCTTC
cdr3_aa: CAISDSDQDYGYTF

clone_size: medium-sized
j_call: TRBJ1-6
d_call: TRBD1
v_call: TRBV6-1
cdr3_nt: TGTGCCAGCAGTACCCGCCTCGGACAGGGAGGCTCACCCCTCCACTTT
cdr3_aa: CASSTRLGQGGSPLHF

clone_size: medium-sized
j_call: TRBJ2-3
d_call: NA
v_call: TRBV6-1
cdr3_nt: TGTGCCAGCAGAAGAGGACTCTCCACAGATACGCAGTATTTT
cdr3_aa: CASRRGLSTDTQYF

clone_size: medium-sized
j_call: TRBJ2-1
d_call: TRBD2
v_call: TRBV6-5
cdr3_nt: TGTGCCAGCAGTTTTTTAGCGGGAGAGGTCTACAATGAGCAGTTCTTC
cdr3_aa: CASSFLAGEVYNEQFF

clone_size: few
j_call: TRBJ2-7
d_call: TRBD1
v_call: TRBV5-1
cdr3_nt: TGCGCCAGCTCGGGACAGGTCCCCTACGAGCAGTACTTC
cdr3_aa: CASSGQVPYEQYF

clone_size: medium-sized
j_call: TRBJ1-5
d_call: NA
v_call: TRBV18
cdr3_nt: TGTGCCAGCTCACCCTCCTTGGACAATCAGCCCCAGCATTTT
cdr3_aa: CASSPSLDNQPQHF

clone_size: medium-sized
j_call: TRBJ2-3
d_call: NA
v_call: TRBV6-1
cdr3_nt: TGTGCCAGCAGTGAACCAGCGGGTAGCACAGATACGCAGTATTTT
cdr3_aa: CASSEPAGSTDTQYF

clone_size: NA
j_call: TRBJ2-7
d_call: NA
v_call: TRBV5-4
cdr3_nt: TGTGCCAGCAGAGGTGGCTCCTACGAGCAGTACTTC
cdr3_aa: CASRGGSYEQYF

clone_size: medium-sized
j_call: TRBJ2-1
d_call: TRBD2
v_call: TRBV5-1
cdr3_nt: TGCGCCAGCAGCTTGGCCCCAGCGGGAGGGGATGAGCAGTTCTTC
cdr3_aa: CASSLAPAGGDEQFF

clone_size: once
j_call: TRBJ1-2
d_call: NA
v_call: TRBV20-1
cdr3_nt: TGCAGTGCTAGAGGATTCAACTATGGCTACACCTTC
cdr3_aa: CSARGFNYGYTF

clone_size: once
j_call: TRBJ1-2
d_call: NA
v_call: TRBV28
cdr3_nt: TGTGCCAGCAGTTTTGTACAGTCCTTCGGCTACACCTTC
cdr3_aa: CASSFVQSFGYTF

clone_size: few
j_call: TRBJ2-1
d_call: TRBD2
v_call: TRBV7-9
cdr3_nt: TGTGCCAGCAGCCCCCAGACTAGCGGGAGCTACAATGAGCAGTTCTTC
cdr3_aa: CASSPQTSGSYNEQFF

clone_size: NA
j_call: TRBJ2-1
d_call: NA
v_call: TRBV5-1
cdr3_nt: TGCGCCAGCAGCTTGAGTCAGAAGGGAGACGAGCAGTTCTTC
cdr3_aa: CASSLSQKGDEQFF

clone_size: NA
j_call: TRBJ2-1
d_call: NA
v_call: TRBV11-2
cdr3_nt: TGTGCCAGCAGCTTAGCCGACGGGAGTGCGTACAATGAGCAGTTCTTC
cdr3_aa: CASSLADGSAYNEQFF

clone_size: medium-sized
j_call: TRBJ1-3
d_call: NA
v_call: TRBV29-1
cdr3_nt: TGCAGCGTTGAACGGGAAGACTCTGGAAACACCATATATTTT
cdr3_aa: CSVEREDSGNTIYF

clone_size: once
j_call: TRBJ2-7
d_call: TRBD1
v_call: TRBV30
cdr3_nt: TGTGCCTGGGCCGCGGGACAGGGGGCTGGCGAGAAGTACTTC
cdr3_aa: CAWAAGQGAGEKYF

clone_size: medium-sized
j_call: TRBJ1-6
d_call: NA
v_call: TRBV30
cdr3_nt: TGTGCCTGGACTCAGCGGGATTCACCCCTCCACTTT
cdr3_aa: CAWTQRDSPLHF